The sequence of this TCR beta chain was determined in a study of CD8 T cells in ankylosing spondylitis. The study's findings and limits: Prior work had noted some motif variants in reactive arthritis blood and synovial fluid. Typical of ankylosing spondylitis blood, it appeared, was a TCR beta motif of several highly homologous variants. Reports say disease-linked clones showed up significantly more in matched ankylosing spondylitis synovial fluid.

One entry per CDR3 protein results from TCRdb running MiXCR on the 5' RACE reads. The repertoire has 800,000 to 900,000 distinct CDR3 sequences, 10% to 15% of them found once; the top ten carry roughly 0.51%. Germline V gives CDR1 DFQATT, CDR2 SNEGSKA (reference sequence). With V trimmed by 6 bases and J by 3 bases, 4 bases remained unmatched. This CDR3 spans 14 amino acids. This clonotype came up a few times. Its antigen is currently unknown. The TCR was taken from a male donor with ankylosing spondylitis. The sequencing sample was made of blood, either unsorted or a sorted T cell fraction (not recorded which). This rearrangement joins TRBV20-1 to TRBJ2-4, with 11 bases aligning to TRBD2. For the CDR3, the DNA is TGCAGTGCAAATCTAGCGGGGGGCAAAAACATTCAGTACTTC. It is translated as CSANLAGGKNIQYF.